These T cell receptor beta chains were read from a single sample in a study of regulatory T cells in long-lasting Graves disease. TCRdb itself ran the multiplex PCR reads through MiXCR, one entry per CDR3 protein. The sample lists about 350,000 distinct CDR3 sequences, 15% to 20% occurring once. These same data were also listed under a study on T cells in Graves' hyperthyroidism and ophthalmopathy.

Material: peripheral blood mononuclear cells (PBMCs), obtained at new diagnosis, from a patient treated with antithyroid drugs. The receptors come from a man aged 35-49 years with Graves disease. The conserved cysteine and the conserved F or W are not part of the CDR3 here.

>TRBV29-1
SVILGSFSGPQH
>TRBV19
ASSIESLSYEQY
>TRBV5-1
ASSLVTAVSEQY
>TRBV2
VSSVRTLTYEQY
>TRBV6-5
ASSYKPDSCNTEAF
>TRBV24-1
ATSDARGNQPQH
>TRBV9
ASSLRPTEYTEAF
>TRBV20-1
SARQRGGNTYNEQF
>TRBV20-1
SAPNRHLLGSYEQY
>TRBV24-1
ATSELTGPKETQY
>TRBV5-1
ASYPGGRTDTQY
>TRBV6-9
ASSYSSPSTTEQY
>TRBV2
ASSGTAHRGNEQF
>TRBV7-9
GTNPRGTAKETQY
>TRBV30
AWSTRQGNNSPLH
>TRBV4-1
ASSRVAGEKRDNEQF
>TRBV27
ASSLSGGQGVQSSYNSPLH
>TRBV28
ASSSGTGDMGYEQY
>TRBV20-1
SARRTSALNEQF
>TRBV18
ASSPQPADSPLH
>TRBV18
ASSPPGDRSGNTIY
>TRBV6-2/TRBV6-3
ASSYSGQVSYEQY
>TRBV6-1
ASSVTEPNEKLF
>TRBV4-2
ASSQGRLRGNTEAF
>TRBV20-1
SAEKEGHTDTQY
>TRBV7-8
ASSPTDSAVEAF
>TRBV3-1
ASSHGGTDTQY
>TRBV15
ATSRDLVRPLGTQY
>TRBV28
ASSRATRETQY
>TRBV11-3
ASSLDGRGGREAQY
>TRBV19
ASRLRGGVGTQY
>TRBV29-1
SIPRGESSYEQY
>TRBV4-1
ASSQLGRYTDTQY
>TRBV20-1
SAEIIAGGSHTQY
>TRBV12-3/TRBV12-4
ASSLTVNPGNTIY
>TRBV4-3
ASSQNPGGSEKLF
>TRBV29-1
SVESWGLAGAKNIQY
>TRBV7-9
ASSSDPGAF
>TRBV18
ASSPGQLTVYEQY
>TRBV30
SYGRGDRLMEEQY
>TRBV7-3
ASSHPRGGGGNEQF
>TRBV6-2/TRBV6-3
ASSETGGAGYT
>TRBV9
ASSVGLLNTEAF
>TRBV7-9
ASSPGFTGGGTEAF
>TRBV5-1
ASSLQGALSEQY
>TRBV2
ATPSRRGGIDTQY
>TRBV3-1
ASSQGWAAHRPQH
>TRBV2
ASSKQGNTEAF
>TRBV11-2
ASSLVGSGDGETQY
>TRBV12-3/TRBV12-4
ASSFSSTGGGKSSYNEQF
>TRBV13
ASSLGEGTQY
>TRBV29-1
SVSGDNEKLF
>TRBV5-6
ASSREYEQY